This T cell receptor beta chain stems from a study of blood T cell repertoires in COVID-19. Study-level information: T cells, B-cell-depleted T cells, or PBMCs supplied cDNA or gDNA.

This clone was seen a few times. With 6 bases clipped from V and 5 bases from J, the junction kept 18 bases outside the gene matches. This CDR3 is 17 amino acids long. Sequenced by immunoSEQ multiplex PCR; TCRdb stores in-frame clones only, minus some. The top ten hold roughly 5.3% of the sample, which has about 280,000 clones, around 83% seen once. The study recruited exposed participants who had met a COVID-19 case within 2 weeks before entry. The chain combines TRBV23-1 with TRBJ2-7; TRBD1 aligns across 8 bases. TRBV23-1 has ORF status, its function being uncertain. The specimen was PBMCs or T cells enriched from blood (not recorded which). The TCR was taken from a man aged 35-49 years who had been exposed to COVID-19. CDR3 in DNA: TGCGCCAGCAGGCGACCTCGGGGACAGGCCTTCAACCACGAGCAGTACTTC. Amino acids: CASRRPRGQAFNHEQYF.